The entry that follows covers one T cell receptor (beta chain) sequence. The antigen is undetermined. Unique molecular identifiers were incorporated during preparation of the TCRbeta library. Using its own MiXCR run on the PCR reads, TCRdb lists one record per CDR3 protein. There are about 290,000 distinct CDR3 sequences in the sample; roughly 7.8% occur only once, and around 10% lies in the top ten. This specimen comes from a study of T-cell reconstitution after alpha-beta-depleted transplantation in children. Study results and caveats: It was newly produced T cells that mostly accounted for T-cell counts and diversity one year after transplant.

Trimming pared 9 bases from V and 3 bases from J, leaving 9 bases between. This CDR3 has 12 amino acids. The V gene's germline CDR1 is SNHLY and CDR2 FYNNEI. The J gene is TRBJ2-1, the V gene TRBV2, with D possibly matching TRBD1 (6 bases). This receptor was obtained from a female patient between 2 and 15 years old who had a stem cell transplant for Fanconi anemia, so the T cells may come from the graft donor. The sequencing here drew on peripheral blood, taken 360 days after TCRalphabeta/CD19-depleted stem cell transplant. The CDR3 DNA sequence: TGTGCCAGACAGACAGGCTACAATGAGCAGTTCTTC. Protein sequence: CARQTGYNEQFF. Filled out from reference TRBV2 and TRBJ2-1, the complete variable domain reads EPEVTQTPSHQVTQMGQEVILRCVPISNHLYFYWYRQILGQKVEFLVSFYNNEISEKSEIFDDQFSVERPDGSNFTLKIRSTKLEDSAMYFCARQTGYNEQFFGPGTRLTVL.